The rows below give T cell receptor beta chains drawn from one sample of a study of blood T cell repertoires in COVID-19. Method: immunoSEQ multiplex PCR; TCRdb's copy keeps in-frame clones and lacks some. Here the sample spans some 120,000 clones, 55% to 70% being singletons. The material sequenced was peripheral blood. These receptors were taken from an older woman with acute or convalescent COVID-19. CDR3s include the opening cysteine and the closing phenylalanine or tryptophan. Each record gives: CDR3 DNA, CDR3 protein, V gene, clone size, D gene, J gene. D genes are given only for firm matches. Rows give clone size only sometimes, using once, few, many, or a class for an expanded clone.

TGTGCCACCAGCAGAGAGAGGCCCCCCGCTTTCTTT	CATSRERPPAFF	TRBV15	-	-	TRBJ1-1
TGTGCCTGGAGTGCCCTCTGGACAGGGCATAATTCACCCCTCCACTTT	CAWSALWTGHNSPLHF	TRBV30	few	TRBD1	TRBJ1-6
TGTGCCAGCACACAGGCTATGTCAGATAGAGAGACCCAGTACTTC	CASTQAMSDRETQYF	TRBV7-8	many	-	TRBJ2-5
TGTGCCAGCATCCGCGGAGCTGAAGCTTTCTTT	CASIRGAEAFF	TRBV3-1/TRBV3-2	-	-	TRBJ1-1
TGCGCCAGCAGCCCCCTTGGGACTGGCACCGGGGAGCTGTTTTTT	CASSPLGTGTGELFF	TRBV5-1	-	-	TRBJ2-2
TGCGCCAGCAGTGACAGGTACTGGCAGGAGGATGGCTACACCTTC	CASSDRYWQEDGYTF	TRBV10-2	-	-	TRBJ1-2
TGCAGCGTAGTACTTCAGGGAACTAATGAAAAACTGTTTTTT	CSVVLQGTNEKLFF	TRBV29-1	-	-	TRBJ1-4
TGTGCCAGTAGTCACAGGGGGCCGGCCAACGTCCTGACTTTC	CASSHRGPANVLTF	TRBV19	few	TRBD1	TRBJ2-6
TGTGCCAGCAGCGGCCAGGGGGCCGGGGAGCTGTTTTTT	CASSGQGAGELFF	TRBV6-5	-	TRBD1	TRBJ2-2
TGTGCCAGCAGCTTGAGCGGGAGTACGCAGTATTTT	CASSLSGSTQYF	TRBV11-2	few	TRBD2	TRBJ2-3
TGTGCCAGCAGAAGCTCCGGGACAGGGAATTCACCCCTCCACTTT	CASRSSGTGNSPLHF	TRBV6-4	many	TRBD1	TRBJ1-6
TGTGCCAGCAGCGTAGAAGGGGAACCCGGGGAGCTGTTTTTT	CASSVEGEPGELFF	TRBV9	-	-	TRBJ2-2
TGTGCCAGCTCACCTACAGGGACTAATTCACCCCTCCACTTT	CASSPTGTNSPLHF	TRBV18	once	-	TRBJ1-6
TGTGCCAGCGACCTCTCGCGGGGAGGATATGGCTACACCTTC	CASDLSRGGYGYTF	TRBV6-6	-	-	TRBJ1-2
TGTGCCAGCAGCCAAGATCCCCACTACGAGCAGTACTTC	CASSQDPHYEQYF	TRBV3-1/TRBV3-2	-	-	TRBJ2-7
TGTGCCAGCAGTGAAGGACAGGGGGGAAACACCATATATTTT	CASSEGQGGNTIYF	TRBV6-1	-	TRBD1	TRBJ1-3
TGTGCCAGCAGCCTGGGACTAGCGGCGTACCAAGAGACCCAGTACTTC	CASSLGLAAYQETQYF	TRBV3-1/TRBV3-2	-	TRBD2	TRBJ2-5
TGTGCCAGCAGCTTAGGCAGGGGTGGGAATCAGCCCCAGCATTTT	CASSLGRGGNQPQHF	TRBV7-2	-	-	TRBJ1-5
TGTGCCAGCAGCACAATGGACAGTTGGACCCCATTTGAGCAGTTCTTC	CASSTMDSWTPFEQFF	TRBV9	-	-	TRBJ2-1
TGCGCCAGCAGCTCGGGACAGGGTGGCGTAGTAGATACGCAGTATTTT	CASSSGQGGVVDTQYF	TRBV5-1	-	TRBD1	TRBJ2-3
TGCGCCAGCAGCTCATTCACAGGGTCGCGGGGCTACACCTTC	CASSSFTGSRGYTF	TRBV5-1	-	-	TRBJ1-2
TGTGCCAGCAGCCGCGCCGGGACCGGGGAGCTGTTTTTT	CASSRAGTGELFF	TRBV7-2	-	-	TRBJ2-2
TGTGCCAGTAGTATGGGTAGTGGCAGGCTGGGGGCCACGGGCTACACCTTC	CASSMGSGRLGATGYTF	TRBV19	-	-	TRBJ1-2
TGTGCCAGCAGTTTATTGTCCACATATGGCTACACCTTC	CASSLLSTYGYTF	TRBV28	-	-	TRBJ1-2